The clone carrying this T cell receptor (beta chain) was detected only a few times. V was clipped by 4 bases and J by 7 bases; unmatched bases: 6. Germline lookup yields CDR1 MNHEY and CDR2 SMNVEV (reference sequence). CDR3 length: 14 amino acids. TCRdb recomputed calls from the RT-PCR reads with MiXCR, one row per CDR3 protein. The sample holds about 680,000 distinct CDR3 sequences; around 14% are singletons and the top ten take around 3.3%. The chain links TRBV27 to TRBJ2-1; 8 nucleotides line up with TRBD1. The receptor was derived from a female donor in good health, serving as a healthy control. Source material: memory CD4+ T cells from blood. CDR3 sequence (DNA): TGTGCCAGCAGTTATGACAGGGGAGTGAATGAGCAGTTCTTC. This codes for CASSYDRGVNEQFF.